This T cell receptor beta chain was sequenced for a study of blood T cell repertoires in COVID-19. Background on the study: PBMCs, B-cell-depleted T cells, or T cells provided the cDNA or gDNA that made up the material.

Profiled with immunoSEQ multiplex PCR; TCRdb holds only in-frame clones, not every one. The sample lists 300,000 to 400,000 clones, around 90% occurring once. This CDR3 spans 16 amino acids. CDR1 and CDR2 from the germline V gene are LGHNA and YNFKEQ. After removal of 2 bases from V and 2 bases from J, the junction contained 5 bases not matched to a gene. Participants had their cohort set by participant-reported clinical history. V usage is TRBV4-2 and J usage is TRBJ2-5; TRBD2 agrees at 10 bases. The specimen sequenced was PBMCs or T cells enriched from blood (not recorded which). This TCR came from a woman aged 18-29 years who had recovered from COVID-19. The CDR3 DNA sequence: TGTGCCAGCAGCCAAACCGGACTAGCGGAGCAAGAGACCCAGTACTTC. Translation gives CASSQTGLAEQETQYF.